Below, 14 T cell receptor beta chains from the same sample are listed, as sequenced in a study of T cells after posttransplantation cyclophosphamide. Repertoires were generated with immunoSEQ multiplex PCR, while TCRdb's copy carries only in-frame clones and drops some. Singletons are absent from the sample, which has about 2,800 clones. Cyclophosphamide on days +3 and +4 followed busulfan-fludarabine conditioning and a marrow graft. The sample here was PBMCs, taken 30 days after allogeneic stem cell transplant with posttransplant cyclophosphamide. The receptor set was obtained from an older female patient who received an allogeneic stem cell transplant from an unrelated donor, was CMV-positive, and had acute GVHD only. Some of the T cells might come from the graft donor.

By share, this clone ranks as medium-sized. The gene calls are TRBV13 and TRBJ1-5; the D gene is possibly TRBD1 (5 bases). From germline, CDR1 is PRHDT and CDR2 FYEKMQ (reference sequence). CDR3 length equals 15 residues. V lost 0 bases, J lost 4 bases, and 10 bases lay in between. The DNA for the CDR3 is TGTGCCAGCAGCTTAGGCCGGGGGAGAAATCAGCCCCAGCATTTT. It yields the protein CASSLGRGRNQPQHF.

Ten or more counts support this clone. The V call is TRBV5-1, the J call TRBJ2-3; TRBD1 aligns across 8 bases. CDR3 size: 15 residues. Germline trimming cut 0 bases from V and 5 bases from J; bases unmatched to any gene: 5. Germline CDR1 SGHRS, CDR2 YFSETQ. The DNA for the CDR3 is TGCGCCAGCAGCTTGGAAGACAGGGGAGGAGATACGCAGTATTTT. It codes for CASSLEDRGGDTQYF. Filled out from reference TRBV5-1 and TRBJ2-3, the complete variable domain reads KAGVTQTPRYLIKTRGQQVTLSCSPISGHRSVSWYQQTPGQGLQFLFEYFSETQRNKGNFPGRFSGRQFSNSRSEMNVSTLELGDSALYLCASSLEDRGGDTQYFGPGTRLTVL.

This clone was seen many times. The gene calls are TRBV5-6 and TRBJ1-1, with unresolved D. This CDR3 spans 14 amino acids. Germline CDR1 reads SGHDT; CDR2 reads YYEEEE. Deletions cut 5 bases from V and 5 bases from J, with 16 bases between. The CDR3 nucleotides are TGTGCCAGCAGTTCCGGAGTAGGGTTGACTGAAGCTTTCTTT. Its translation: CASSSGVGLTEAFF.

This clone was seen repeatedly, ten times or more. The chain has TRBV7-9 and TRBJ2-7; perhaps TRBD1 as D (6 bases). CDR1 and CDR2 from the germline V gene are SEHNR and FQNEAQ (reference sequence). V was trimmed by 4 bases and J by 1 base, leaving 14 bases between them. There are 15 residues in the CDR3. In DNA form, the CDR3 reads TGTGCCAGCAGCTACAGAGCAACAGGGTCCTACGAGCAGTACTTC. Amino acid sequence: CASSYRATGSYEQYF. Supplemented by reference TRBV7-9 and TRBJ2-7, the full variable domain reads DTGVSQNPRHKITKRGQNVTFRCDPISEHNRLYWYRQTLGQGPEFLTYFQNEAQLEKSRLLSDRFSAERPKGSFSTLEIQRTEQGDSAMYLCASSYRATGSYEQYFGPGTRLTVT.

Turning to this clone: A much larger clonotype is one base distant, so this may be a read error. Other nucleotide sequences from this sample produce the same CDR3. This sequence joins TRBV7-6 and TRBJ1-1, with TRBD1 matching 9 bases. Germline V gene sequence: CDR1 SGHVS, CDR2 FNYEAQ. The CDR3 consists of 17 residues. The CDR3 sequence is CASSLGGTGPRWDEAFF. The CDR3 nucleotides are TGTGCCAGCAGCTTGGGGGGGACAGGGCCTCGGTGGGATGAAGCTTTCTTC.

This clone was counted ten times or more. CDR3 nucleotides: TGTGCCAGCAGTTTAGCATCTATGGACTCGGGCTACACCTTC. It codes for CASSLASMDSGYTF. The V call is TRBV28, the J call TRBJ1-2, with D unresolved. Looked up from germline, CDR1 is MDHEN and CDR2 is SYDVKM. The CDR3 has 14 amino acids. Trimming pared 2 bases from V and 8 bases from J, leaving 15 bases between.

This clone was observed at least ten times. J is TRBJ2-1 and V is TRBV27, with 8 nucleotides matching TRBD2. V gave up 9 bases and J gave up 5 bases; unmatched junction bases: 9. The germline V gene encodes CDR1 MNHEY and CDR2 SMNVEV (reference sequence). The CDR3 has 14 amino acids. DNA for the CDR3: TGTGCCAGTTCCTTAGCGGGGAAAAACAATGAGCAGTTCTTC. Protein: CASSLAGKNNEQFF.

This clone showed up many times. The sample carries other DNA sequences with the same CDR3. The V gene is TRBV19, the J gene TRBJ2-2; 14 positions match TRBD2. V lost 0 bases, J lost 4 bases, and 7 bases stayed unmatched. CDR1 and CDR2 (germline): LNHDA, SQIVND (reference sequence). This CDR3 spans 19 amino acids. The CDR3 here is CASSIEMVGLAGVTGELFF. The CDR3 nucleotides read TGTGCCAGTAGTATAGAGATGGTGGGACTAGCGGGGGTCACCGGGGAGCTGTTTTTT.

This clone is categorized as hyperexpanded. V usage is TRBV13 and J usage is TRBJ2-7, with 7 bases identical to TRBD2. The CDR3 consists of 15 residues. Germline V lookup: CDR1 PRHDT, CDR2 FYEKMQ (reference sequence). The trim removed 3 bases at V and 1 base at J, leaving 6 bases unmatched. CDR3 protein: CASSLGGVGSYEQYF. The CDR3 DNA is TGTGCCAGCAGCTTGGGGGGGGTCGGATCCTACGAGCAGTACTTC.

This clone has ten or more counts. The chain joins TRBV12-3 or TRBV12-4 to TRBJ2-1; D uncertain. The V end was cut by 1 base, the J end by 9 bases, with 4 bases between. CDR3 length equals 11 residues. Here the CDR3 reads CASSLGSEQFF. The CDR3 region has the DNA TGTGCCAGCAGTTTAGGTAGTGAGCAGTTCTTC.

In this sample, this clone turned up many times. The CDR3 reads CASSYSGTPSYEQFF. The CDR3 DNA follows: TGTGCCAGCAGTTACTCCGGGACTCCTAGCTATGAGCAGTTCTTC. The chain joins TRBV6-5 to TRBJ2-1; maybe TRBD2 (6 bases). Trimming left V 0 bases short and J 8 bases short, with 14 bases between. The CDR3 consists of 15 residues. Per germline, CDR1 MNHEY and CDR2 SVGAGI.

This clone occurred many times. The gene calls are TRBV25-1 and TRBJ1-1; the D is unclear. Per germline, CDR1 MGHDK and CDR2 SYGVNS. V was cut by 4 bases and J by 0 bases, with 6 bases left in between. The CDR3 contains 13 residues. CDR3 protein: CASSVNMNTEAFF. CDR3 bases: TGTGCCAGCAGTGTTAACATGAACACTGAAGCTTTCTTT.

This clone was seen ten or more times. V and J are TRBV28 and TRBJ1-5; D is perhaps TRBD1 (5 bases). The ends were cut back, 10 bases at V and 7 bases at J, with 20 bases in the middle. CDR3 length: 14 residues. Germline V lookup: CDR1 MDHEN, CDR2 SYDVKM. The CDR3 nucleotides read TGTGCCACCGCTATTGTGGGACTCAACCAGCCCCAGCATTTT. Amino acid sequence: CATAIVGLNQPQHF.

In its sample, this clone was seen many times. The CDR3 DNA follows: TGCAGCGTTGATGGTACGGGGGGACCGGGCCAAAAACTCTACGAGCAGTACTTC. It encodes CSVDGTGGPGQKLYEQYF. The V and J genes are TRBV29-1 and TRBJ2-7; 7 bases agree with TRBD2. Germline V gene sequence: CDR1 SQVTM, CDR2 ANQGSEA. This CDR3 is built from 18 residues. J gave up 3 bases and V 3 bases, and 20 bases lay outside the gene matches.